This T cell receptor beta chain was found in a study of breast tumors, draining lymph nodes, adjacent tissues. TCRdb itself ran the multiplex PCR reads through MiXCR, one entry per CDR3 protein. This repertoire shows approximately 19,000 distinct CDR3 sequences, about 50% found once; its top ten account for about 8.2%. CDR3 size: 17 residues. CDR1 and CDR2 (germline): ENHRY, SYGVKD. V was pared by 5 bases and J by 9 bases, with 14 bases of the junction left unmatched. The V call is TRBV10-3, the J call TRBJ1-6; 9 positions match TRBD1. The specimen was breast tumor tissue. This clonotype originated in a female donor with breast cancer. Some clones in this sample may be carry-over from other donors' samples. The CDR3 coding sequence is TGTGCCATCAGTACCGGGACAGGGTTCATCTTAGGTTCACCCCTCCACTTT. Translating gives CAISTGTGFILGSPLHF.